The 18 T cell receptor beta chains below all came from one sample that was sequenced in a study of T cells in Graves' hyperthyroidism and ophthalmopathy. TCR beta CDR3 regions were amplified from RNA transcripts. Initially, a first-round RT-PCR of the TCR CDR3 employed the HTBI primer set. TCRdb redid the calling of the multiplex PCR reads with MiXCR, one entry per CDR3 protein. This repertoire shows some 360,000 distinct CDR3 sequences, about 15% found once; its top ten account for roughly 11%. Sequencing was performed on blood. The receptors come from a woman aged 60-75 years with Graves' hyperthyroidism.

This clonotype has more than one count but fewer than ten. An end of the junction does not agree with germline; a read error may underlie this. The CDR3 DNA follows: TGTGCCAGCAGCCGGAGTGGGCTAGCGGGAGGTAGCTCCCACAATGAGCAGTTCTTC. Encoded protein: CASSRSGLAGGSSHNEQFF. This chain joins TRBV5-8 and TRBJ2-1, with TRBD2 matching 11 bases. Germline-derived CDR1 and CDR2 are SGHTS and YDEGEE. The CDR3 is made up of 19 amino acids.

The chain employs TRBV20-1 and TRBJ2-3; no definite D call. CDR1 is DFQATT, CDR2 SNEGSKA, per germline (reference sequence). The ends were cut back, 3 bases at V and 6 bases at J, with 13 bases in the middle. CDR3 length: 13 residues. CDR3 DNA: TGCAGTGCTAGGACCCATCCCCAGGATACGCAGTATTTT. Protein: CSARTHPQDTQYF.

This clonotype showed up many times. The chain carries TRBV28 and TRBJ2-3, with 9 bases that match TRBD2. J was trimmed by 4 bases and V by 7 bases; bases with no gene match: 9. The germline gives CDR1 MDHEN, CDR2 SYDVKM. The CDR3 loop spans 15 amino acids. CDR3 coding DNA: TGTGCCAGCACCCTAGGGCTAGCGGGGTCAGATACGCAGTATTTT. It encodes CASTLGLAGSDTQYF. The variable domain in full, with the rest retrieved from reference TRBV28 and TRBJ2-3, is DVKVTQSSRYLVKRTGEKVFLECVQDMDHENMFWYRQDPGLGLRLIYFSYDVKMKEKGDIPEGYSVSREKKERFSLILESASTNQTSMYLCASTLGLAGSDTQYFGPGTRLTVL.

The chain has TRBV19 and TRBJ2-3; 10 bases line up with TRBD1. Trimming removed 5 bases from V and 4 bases from J; junction bases left unmatched: 12. This CDR3 is built from 17 residues. Germline V gene lookup returns CDR1 LNHDA and CDR2 SQIVND (reference sequence). The CDR3 loop reads CASSPGTGAPQPDTQYF. In nucleotides, the CDR3 is TGTGCCAGTAGTCCCGGGACAGGGGCTCCCCAGCCAGATACGCAGTATTTT.

This clonotype came up many times. The chain has TRBV11-2 and TRBJ2-7; D unresolved. There are 14 residues in the CDR3. Germline V gene data show CDR1 as SGHAT and CDR2 as FQNNGV. The ends were cut back, 5 bases at V and 2 bases at J, with 13 bases in the middle. CDR3 sequence: CASSPRIMAYEQYF. DNA for the CDR3: TGTGCCAGCAGCCCTCGGATAATGGCCTACGAGCAGTACTTC.

This clonotype has ten or more counts. The chain combines TRBV6-1 with TRBJ2-5, with a possible D match to TRBD2 (6 bases). Trimming left V 1 base short and J 12 bases short, with 18 bases between. The CDR3 sequence is 14 residues long. Germline CDR1 MNHNS, CDR2 SASEGT. CDR3 in amino acids: CASSEEASDPPEYF. In DNA form, the CDR3 reads TGTGCCAGCAGTGAAGAGGCTAGCGACCCGCCTGAGTACTTC.

This clonotype appeared a few times. The chain couples TRBV5-1 to TRBJ2-5, with D perhaps matching TRBD2 (5 bases). V lost 0 bases and J 5 bases, leaving 11 bases between the germline ends. Germline V lookup: CDR1 SGHRS, CDR2 YFSETQ. The length of the CDR3 is 14 residues. The CDR3 nucleotides are TGCGCCAGCAGCTTGGGGAGGTTGCGGGAGACCCAGTACTTC. It yields the protein CASSLGRLRETQYF.

There are a few counts of this clonotype. The V and J genes are TRBV7-9 and TRBJ1-1; no firm D call. Germline-derived CDR1 and CDR2 are SEHNR and FQNEAQ (reference sequence). This CDR3 is built from 15 residues. V lost 1 base and J lost 1, with 10 bases in between. This CDR3 is CASSLVPPTNTEAFF. In DNA, the CDR3 is TGTGCCAGCAGCTTAGTACCACCGACGAACACTGAAGCTTTCTTT.

This clonotype was detected ten times or more. The chain is built from TRBV19 and TRBJ2-1; TRBD1 aligns across 9 bases. The CDR3 is 15 residues long. V shed 6 bases, J shed 7 bases, and the junction held 10 bases outside the gene matches. Germline CDR1 is LNHDA and CDR2 is SQIVND (reference sequence). CDR3 sequence reads: CASSTGTGSRNEQFF. In DNA, the CDR3 is TGTGCCAGTAGCACCGGGACAGGGAGTCGGAATGAGCAGTTCTTC.

This clonotype was observed at least ten times. This sequence joins TRBV12-3 or TRBV12-4 and TRBJ2-2, with D possibly matching TRBD2 (5 bases). The CDR3 is made up of 15 amino acids. V was shortened by 5 bases and J by 2 bases, with 12 bases between the two germline ends. CDR3 loop: CASSATILNTGELFF. In DNA form, the CDR3 reads TGTGCCAGCAGTGCGACTATTCTTAACACCGGGGAGCTGTTTTTT.

Ten or more counts support this clonotype. The chain joins TRBV30 to TRBJ2-7; weak D call: TRBD2 (6 bases). CDR1 is GTSNPN and CDR2 is SVGIG in the germline V gene (reference sequence). This CDR3 region has 13 residues. V lost 2 bases, J lost 6 bases, and 14 bases lay in between. CDR3 bases: TGTGCCTGGAGTACAAGGGACTTCTCCGAGCAGTACTTC. It encodes CAWSTRDFSEQYF.

V is TRBV19 and J is TRBJ1-2; TRBD1 is a possible D gene (5 bases). Germline CDR1 is LNHDA and CDR2 is SQIVND (reference sequence). The CDR3 has 14 residues. The germline V and J ends were trimmed by 0 bases and 4 bases, with 9 bases remaining between them. The CDR3 spells CASSIDPQGYGYTF. The CDR3 DNA reads TGTGCCAGTAGTATAGATCCCCAGGGCTATGGCTACACCTTC.

This clonotype appeared once. The chain is built from TRBV30 and TRBJ2-6, with TRBD2 matching over 11 bases. Per the germline V gene, CDR1 is GTSNPN and CDR2 is SVGIG (reference sequence). After removal of 1 base from V and 0 bases from J, the junction contained 11 bases not matched to a gene. CDR3 size: 20 residues. CDR3 nucleotides: TGTGCCTGGAGTGGGCTAGCGGGAGGAACCGAAAGCTCTGGGGCCAACGTCCTGACTTTC. Its protein product is CAWSGLAGGTESSGANVLTF.

This clonotype was recorded many times. CDR3 bases: TGTGCCAGCAGCCGCCTTGTGGGCGGGGTATCCTACGAGCAGTACTTC. It translates to CASSRLVGGVSYEQYF. V and J are TRBV11-1 and TRBJ2-7; a possible D gene is TRBD2 (6 bases). The CDR3 sequence is 16 residues long. Between the trimmed V and J ends, which lost 5 bases and 1 base, there was a span of 18 bases. Per the germline V gene, CDR1 is SGHAT and CDR2 is FQDESV (reference sequence).

This chain uses TRBV6-1 with TRBJ2-1; perhaps TRBD2 as D (6 bases). The V gene's germline CDR1 is MNHNS and CDR2 SASEGT. The CDR3 is 13 residues long. Trimming took 10 bases from V and 3 from J, leaving 13 bases between them. CDR3 protein: CATQDYFYNEQFF. The CDR3 bases are TGTGCCACCCAGGACTATTTCTACAATGAGCAGTTCTTC.

This clonotype was counted many times. The gene calls are TRBV5-1 and TRBJ2-5, with D perhaps TRBD2 (5 bases). CDR1 and CDR2 from the germline V gene are SGHRS and YFSETQ. This CDR3 has 13 amino acids. V was pared by 0 bases and J by 5 bases, with 8 bases between. CDR3 sequence (DNA): TGCGCCAGCAGCTTGGGATGGGAGGAGACCCAGTACTTC. Translation: CASSLGWEETQYF. The full variable domain, with the rest looked up from reference TRBV5-1 and TRBJ2-5, is KAGVTQTPRYLIKTRGQQVTLSCSPISGHRSVSWYQQTPGQGLQFLFEYFSETQRNKGNFPGRFSGRQFSNSRSEMNVSTLELGDSALYLCASSLGWEETQYFGPGTRLLVL.

The rearrangement joins TRBV7-9 to TRBJ2-3, with D unresolved. V lost 8 bases, J lost 3 bases, and 12 bases lay in between. This CDR3 has 13 amino acids. Germline V CDR1 and CDR2: SEHNR, FQNEAQ (reference sequence). CDR3 protein: CASFRTGTDTQYF. The CDR3, as DNA: TGTGCCAGCTTCAGAACCGGAACAGATACGCAGTATTTT.

As to this clonotype: A much bigger clone sits one base away, suggesting this may be a read error. The rearrangement links TRBV30 to TRBJ2-2, with D tentatively TRBD1 or TRBD2 (5 bases each). The V gene's germline CDR1 is GTSNPN and CDR2 SVGIG (reference sequence). CDR3 size: 14 residues. CDR3 sequence: CAWSKGLGTGELSF. The CDR3 nucleotides read TGTGCCTGGAGTAAAGGTTTGGGGACCGGGGAGCTGTCTTTT. Based on the CDR3 plus reference TRBV30 and TRBJ2-2, the full variable domain is SQTIHQWPATLVQPVGSPLSLECTVEGTSNPNLYWYRQAAGRGLQLLFYSVGIGQISSEVPQNLSASRPQDRQFILSSKKLLLSDSGFYLCAWSKGLGTGELSFGEGSRLTVL.